The clone carrying this T cell receptor beta chain was seen just once. Using immunoSEQ multiplex PCR, the repertoire was profiled, and TCRdb retains in-frame clones only, with some absent. The top ten hold more than 4.5% of the sample, which has roughly 220,000 clones, 70% seen once. The data are from a study of cytotoxic CD8 clonotypes in ibrutinib-treated CLL. The CDR3 has 15 residues. Trimming removed 4 bases from V and 10 bases from J, with 21 bases in between. Germline CDR1 SGHNT, CDR2 YYREEE (reference sequence). The source is a human donor with chronic lymphocytic leukemia. V usage is TRBV5-4 and J usage is TRBJ2-1; the D gene is possibly TRBD1 (5 bases). Sample: PBMCs, taken after 12 months of ibrutinib treatment. This CDR3 is CASSAPQGPREEQFF. CDR3 in DNA: TGTGCCAGCAGCGCCCCCCAGGGTCCGCGTGAGGAGCAGTTCTTC.